This TCR beta chain is drawn from a study of blood T cell repertoires in COVID-19. Authors' analysis steps: Reference gene primer amplification gave nucleated cell count estimates. The data were produced by immunoSEQ multiplex PCR, yet TCRdb's version contains in-frame clones alone and is incomplete. The DNA gave D and trimming, while V, J and clone size come from that table. The data contain around 32,000 clones, approximately 86% of them singletons. This CDR3 is 14 amino acids long. J lost 7 bases, V lost 6 bases, and 3 bases had no gene match. Germline CDR1 reads LNHDA; CDR2 reads SQIVND (reference sequence).

Sequenced: peripheral blood. The rearrangement links TRBV19 to TRBJ2-2; 12 nucleotides align to TRBD2. The clonotype originates from a woman aged 80 or older with active or convalescent COVID-19. The CDR3 sequence: CASRTSGSNGELFF. In nucleotides, the CDR3 is TGTGCCAGTAGGACTAGCGGGAGTAACGGGGAGCTGTTTTTT.